This paragraph reports one TCR beta chain. The source of the sample is a study of CD8 T cells in Susac syndrome. TEMRA cells were enriched by FACS, and CD4+ and CD8+ T cells were negatively isolated. Random hexamers were used to reverse transcribe an amount of roughly 0.5 to 1 ug RNA. Each CDR3 protein gets one entry after TCRdb re-called the immunoSEQ multiplex PCR reads with MiXCR. The table includes roughly 200,000 distinct CDR3 sequences, 90% to 95% detected once. Germline V gene data show CDR1 as ENHRY and CDR2 as SYGVKD. The trim removed 6 bases at V and 1 base at J, leaving 3 bases unmatched. CDR3 length equals 14 residues.

The chain uses TRBV10-3 and TRBJ2-7; the match to TRBD1 covers 10 bases. Sequenced input: CD4+ T cells from PBMCs. This TCR came from a human donor in good health. The CDR3 DNA reads as TGTGCCATCAGGCCGGGACAGGGGTCCTACGAGCAGTACTTC. Protein product: CAIRPGQGSYEQYF.